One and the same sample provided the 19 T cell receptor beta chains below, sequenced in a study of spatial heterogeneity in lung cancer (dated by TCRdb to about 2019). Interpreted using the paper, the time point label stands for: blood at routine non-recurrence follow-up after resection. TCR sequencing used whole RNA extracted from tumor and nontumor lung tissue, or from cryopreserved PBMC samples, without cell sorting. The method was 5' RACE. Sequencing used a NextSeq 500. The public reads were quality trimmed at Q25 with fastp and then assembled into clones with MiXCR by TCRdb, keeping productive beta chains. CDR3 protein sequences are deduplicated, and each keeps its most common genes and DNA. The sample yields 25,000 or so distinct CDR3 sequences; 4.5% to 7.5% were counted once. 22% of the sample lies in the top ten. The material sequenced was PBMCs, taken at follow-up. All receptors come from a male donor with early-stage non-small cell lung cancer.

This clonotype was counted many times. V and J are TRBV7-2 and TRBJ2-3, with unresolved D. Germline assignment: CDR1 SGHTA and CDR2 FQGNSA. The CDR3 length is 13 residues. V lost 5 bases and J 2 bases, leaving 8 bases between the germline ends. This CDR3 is CASSRMNTDTQYF. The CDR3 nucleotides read TGTGCCAGCAGCCGTATGAACACAGATACGCAGTATTTT.

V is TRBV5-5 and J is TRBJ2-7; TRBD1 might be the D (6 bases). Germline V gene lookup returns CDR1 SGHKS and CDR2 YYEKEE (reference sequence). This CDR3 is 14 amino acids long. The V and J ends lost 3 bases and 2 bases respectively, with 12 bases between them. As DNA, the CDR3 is TGTGCCAGCAGCTACCAGGGGCCAGCCTACGAGCAGTACTTC. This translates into CASSYQGPAYEQYF.

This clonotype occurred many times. The CDR3 sequence: CSARLPGQGADTQYF. CDR3 sequence (DNA): TGCAGTGCTAGATTACCGGGACAGGGGGCCGATACGCAGTATTTT. The chain joins TRBV20-1 to TRBJ2-3, with TRBD1 matching 12 bases. Looked up from germline, CDR1 is DFQATT and CDR2 is SNEGSKA (reference sequence). The CDR3 has 15 residues. J gave up 6 bases and V 2 bases, and 6 bases lay outside the gene matches.

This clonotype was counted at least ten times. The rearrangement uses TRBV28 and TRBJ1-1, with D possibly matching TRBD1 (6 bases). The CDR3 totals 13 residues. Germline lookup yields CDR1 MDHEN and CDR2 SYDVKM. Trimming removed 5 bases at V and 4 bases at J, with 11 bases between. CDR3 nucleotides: TGTGCCAGCAGTCTTGGGGGGGCCACTGAAGCTTTCTTT. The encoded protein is CASSLGGATEAFF.

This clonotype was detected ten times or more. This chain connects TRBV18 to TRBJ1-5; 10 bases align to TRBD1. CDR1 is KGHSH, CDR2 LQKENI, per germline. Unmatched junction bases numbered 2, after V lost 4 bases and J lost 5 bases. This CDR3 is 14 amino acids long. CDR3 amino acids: CASSLGTGDQPQHF. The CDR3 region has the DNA TGTGCCAGCTCACTGGGGACAGGGGATCAGCCCCAGCATTTT.

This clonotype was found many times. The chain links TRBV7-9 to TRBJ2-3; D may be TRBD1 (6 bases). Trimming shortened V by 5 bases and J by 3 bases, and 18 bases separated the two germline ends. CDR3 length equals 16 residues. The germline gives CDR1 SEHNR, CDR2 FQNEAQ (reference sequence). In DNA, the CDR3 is TGTGCCAGCAGCGCAAGAGCCCTAGGGGGAACAGATACGCAGTATTTT. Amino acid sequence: CASSARALGGTDTQYF.

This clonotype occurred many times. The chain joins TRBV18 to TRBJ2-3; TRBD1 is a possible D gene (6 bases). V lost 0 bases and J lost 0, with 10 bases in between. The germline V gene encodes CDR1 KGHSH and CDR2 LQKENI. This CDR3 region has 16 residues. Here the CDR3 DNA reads TGTGCCAGCTCACCACCGGACAGTACTAGCACAGATACGCAGTATTTT. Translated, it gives CASSPPDSTSTDTQYF.

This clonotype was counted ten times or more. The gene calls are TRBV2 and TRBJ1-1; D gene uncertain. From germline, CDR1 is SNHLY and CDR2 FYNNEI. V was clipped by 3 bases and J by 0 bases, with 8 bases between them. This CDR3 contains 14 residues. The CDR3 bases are TGTGCCAGCAGTGACAGCCGCATGAACACTGAAGCTTTCTTT. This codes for CASSDSRMNTEAFF.

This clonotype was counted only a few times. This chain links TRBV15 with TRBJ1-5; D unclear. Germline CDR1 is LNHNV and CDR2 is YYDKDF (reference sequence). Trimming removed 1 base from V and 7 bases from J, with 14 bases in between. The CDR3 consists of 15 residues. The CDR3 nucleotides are TGTGCCACCAGCAGAGCGTCAGCAATCTCCCAGCCCCAGCATTTT. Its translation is CATSRASAISQPQHF.

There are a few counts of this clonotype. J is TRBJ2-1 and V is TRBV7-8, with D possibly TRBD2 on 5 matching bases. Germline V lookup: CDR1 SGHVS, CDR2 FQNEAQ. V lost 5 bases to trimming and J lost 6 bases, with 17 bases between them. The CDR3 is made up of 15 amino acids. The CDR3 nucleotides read TGTGCCAGCAGCCGAGATGTTGCTAGCTTCAATGAGCAGTTCTTC. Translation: CASSRDVASFNEQFF.

The CDR3 sequence: CASRGTGVGLGRNEQFF. CDR3 in DNA: TGTGCCAGCAGGGGGACAGGGGTCGGTTTAGGCCGCAATGAGCAGTTCTTC. The rearrangement joins TRBV6-2 or TRBV6-3 to TRBJ2-1, with 10 bases aligning to TRBD1. Trimming removed 6 bases from V and 6 bases from J; junction bases left unmatched: 14. Germline V gene data show CDR1 as MNHEY and CDR2 as SVGEGT. The CDR3 has 17 residues.

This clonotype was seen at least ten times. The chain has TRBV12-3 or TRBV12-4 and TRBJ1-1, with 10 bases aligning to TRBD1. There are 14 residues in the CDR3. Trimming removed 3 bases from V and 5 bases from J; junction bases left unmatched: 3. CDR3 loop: CASSFRDRGTEAFF. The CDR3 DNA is TGTGCCAGCAGTTTTAGGGACAGGGGTACTGAAGCTTTCTTT.

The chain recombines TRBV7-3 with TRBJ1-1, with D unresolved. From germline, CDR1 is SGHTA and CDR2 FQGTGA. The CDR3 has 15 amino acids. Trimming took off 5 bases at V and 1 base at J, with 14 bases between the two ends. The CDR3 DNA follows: TGTGCCAGCAGCCCGTCGGCGGGCGAGAACACTGAAGCTTTCTTT. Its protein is CASSPSAGENTEAFF. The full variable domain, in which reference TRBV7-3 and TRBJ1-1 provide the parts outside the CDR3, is GAGVSQTPSNKVTEKGKYVELRCDPISGHTALYWYRQSLGQGPEFLIYFQGTGAADDSGLPNDRFFAVRPEGSVSTLKIQRTERGDSAVYLCASSPSAGENTEAFFGQGTRLTVV.

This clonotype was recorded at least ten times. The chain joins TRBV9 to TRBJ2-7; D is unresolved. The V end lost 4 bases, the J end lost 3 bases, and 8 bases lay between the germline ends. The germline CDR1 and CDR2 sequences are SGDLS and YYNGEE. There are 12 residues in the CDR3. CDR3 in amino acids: CASSPGGYEQYF. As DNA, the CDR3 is TGTGCCAGCAGCCCGGGCGGCTACGAGCAGTACTTC. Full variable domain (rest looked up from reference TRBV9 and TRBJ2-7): DSGVTQTPKHLITATGQRVTLRCSPRSGDLSVYWYQQSLDQGLQFLIQYYNGEERAKGNILERFSAQQFPDLHSELNLSSLELGDSALYFCASSPGGYEQYFGPGTRLTVT.

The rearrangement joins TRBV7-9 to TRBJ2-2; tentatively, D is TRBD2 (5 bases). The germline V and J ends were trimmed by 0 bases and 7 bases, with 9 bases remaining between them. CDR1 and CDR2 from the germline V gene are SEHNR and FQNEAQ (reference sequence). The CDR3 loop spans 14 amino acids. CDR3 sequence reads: CASSLAGIGGELFF. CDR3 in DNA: TGTGCCAGCAGCTTAGCCGGGATTGGCGGGGAGCTGTTTTTT. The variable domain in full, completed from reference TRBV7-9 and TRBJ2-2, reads DTGVSQNPRHKITKRGQNVTFRCDPISEHNRLYWYRQTLGQGPEFLTYFQNEAQLEKSRLLSDRFSAERPKGSFSTLEIQRTEQGDSAMYLCASSLAGIGGELFFGEGSRLTVL.

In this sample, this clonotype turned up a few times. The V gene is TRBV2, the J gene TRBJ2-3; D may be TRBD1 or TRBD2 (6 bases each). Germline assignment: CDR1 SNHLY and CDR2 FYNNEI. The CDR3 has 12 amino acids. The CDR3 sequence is CATRGAADTQYF. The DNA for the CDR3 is TGTGCTACGAGGGGGGCCGCAGATACGCAGTATTTT. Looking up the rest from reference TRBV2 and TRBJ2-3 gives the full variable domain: EPEVTQTPSHQVTQMGQEVILRCVPISNHLYFYWYRQILGQKVEFLVSFYNNEISEKSEIFDDQFSVERPDGSNFTLKIRSTKLEDSAMYFCATRGAADTQYFGPGTRLTVL.

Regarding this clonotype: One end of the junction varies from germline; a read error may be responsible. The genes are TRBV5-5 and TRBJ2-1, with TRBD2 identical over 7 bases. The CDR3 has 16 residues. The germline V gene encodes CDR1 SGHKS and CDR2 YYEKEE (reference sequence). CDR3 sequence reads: CASTLLGLAANNEQFF. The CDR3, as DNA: TGTGCCAGCACCTTGCTTGGGCTAGCGGCGAACAATGAGCAGTTCTTC.

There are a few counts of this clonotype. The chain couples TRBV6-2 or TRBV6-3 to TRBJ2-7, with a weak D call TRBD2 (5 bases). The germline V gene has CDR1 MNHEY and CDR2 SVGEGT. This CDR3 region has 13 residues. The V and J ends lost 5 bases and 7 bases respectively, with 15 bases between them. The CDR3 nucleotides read TGTGCCAGCAGTCGAGGGCCAACCGGGGAGCAGTACTTC. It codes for CASSRGPTGEQYF.

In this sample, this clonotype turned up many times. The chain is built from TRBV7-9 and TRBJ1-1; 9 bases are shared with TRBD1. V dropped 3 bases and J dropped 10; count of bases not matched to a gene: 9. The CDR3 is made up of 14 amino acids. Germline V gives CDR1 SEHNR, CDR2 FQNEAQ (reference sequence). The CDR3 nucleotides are TGTGCCAGCAGCTTCGCGGGACAGGGATCTCCAGCTTTCTTT. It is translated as CASSFAGQGSPAFF.